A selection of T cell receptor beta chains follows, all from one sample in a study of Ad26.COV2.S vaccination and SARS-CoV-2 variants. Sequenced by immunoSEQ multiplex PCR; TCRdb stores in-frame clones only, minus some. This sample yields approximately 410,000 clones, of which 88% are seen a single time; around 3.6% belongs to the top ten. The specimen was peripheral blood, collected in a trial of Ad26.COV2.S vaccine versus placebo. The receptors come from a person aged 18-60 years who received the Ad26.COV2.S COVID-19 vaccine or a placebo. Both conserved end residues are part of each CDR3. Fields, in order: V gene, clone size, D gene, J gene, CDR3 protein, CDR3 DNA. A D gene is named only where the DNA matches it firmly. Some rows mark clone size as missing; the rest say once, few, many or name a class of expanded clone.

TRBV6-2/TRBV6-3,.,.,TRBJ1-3,CASSYEGSSGNTIYF,TGTGCCAGCAGTTATGAGGGAAGCTCTGGAAACACCATATATTTT
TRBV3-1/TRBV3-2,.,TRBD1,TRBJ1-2,CASSPMRTGNYGYTF,TGTGCCAGCAGCCCGATGCGGACAGGGAACTATGGCTACACCTTC
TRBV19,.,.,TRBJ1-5,CASSQGLRGNQPQHF,TGTGCCAGTAGTCAAGGGCTGAGGGGCAATCAGCCCCAGCATTTT
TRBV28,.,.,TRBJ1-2,CASTQGRSYGYTF,TGTGCCAGCACTCAGGGGCGGTCGTATGGCTACACCTTC
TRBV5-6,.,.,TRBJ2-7,CASSLILTKTREQYF,TGTGCCAGCAGCCTAATACTGACAAAGACTCGCGAGCAGTACTTC
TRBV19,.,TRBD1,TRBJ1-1,CASSLRTGANTEAFF,TGTGCCAGTAGTCTAAGGACAGGTGCGAACACTGAAGCTTTCTTT
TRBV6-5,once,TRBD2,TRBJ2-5,CASSPTSGRGETQYF,TGTGCCAGCAGTCCGACTAGCGGCCGTGGGGAGACCCAGTACTTC
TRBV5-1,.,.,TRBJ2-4,CASSFFQAAVGAKNIQYF,TGCGCCAGCAGCTTTTTCCAGGCCGCTGTCGGAGCCAAAAACATTCAGTACTTC
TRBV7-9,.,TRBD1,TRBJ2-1,CASSTGGSEQFF,TGTGCCAGCAGCACAGGGGGGTCTGAGCAGTTCTTC
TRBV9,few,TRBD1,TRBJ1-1,CASSIVPGQGITEAFF,TGTGCCAGCAGCATAGTCCCGGGACAGGGTATCACTGAAGCTTTCTTT
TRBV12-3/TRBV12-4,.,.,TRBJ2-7,CASSLSVYEQYF,TGTGCCAGCAGTTTATCAGTCTACGAGCAGTACTTC